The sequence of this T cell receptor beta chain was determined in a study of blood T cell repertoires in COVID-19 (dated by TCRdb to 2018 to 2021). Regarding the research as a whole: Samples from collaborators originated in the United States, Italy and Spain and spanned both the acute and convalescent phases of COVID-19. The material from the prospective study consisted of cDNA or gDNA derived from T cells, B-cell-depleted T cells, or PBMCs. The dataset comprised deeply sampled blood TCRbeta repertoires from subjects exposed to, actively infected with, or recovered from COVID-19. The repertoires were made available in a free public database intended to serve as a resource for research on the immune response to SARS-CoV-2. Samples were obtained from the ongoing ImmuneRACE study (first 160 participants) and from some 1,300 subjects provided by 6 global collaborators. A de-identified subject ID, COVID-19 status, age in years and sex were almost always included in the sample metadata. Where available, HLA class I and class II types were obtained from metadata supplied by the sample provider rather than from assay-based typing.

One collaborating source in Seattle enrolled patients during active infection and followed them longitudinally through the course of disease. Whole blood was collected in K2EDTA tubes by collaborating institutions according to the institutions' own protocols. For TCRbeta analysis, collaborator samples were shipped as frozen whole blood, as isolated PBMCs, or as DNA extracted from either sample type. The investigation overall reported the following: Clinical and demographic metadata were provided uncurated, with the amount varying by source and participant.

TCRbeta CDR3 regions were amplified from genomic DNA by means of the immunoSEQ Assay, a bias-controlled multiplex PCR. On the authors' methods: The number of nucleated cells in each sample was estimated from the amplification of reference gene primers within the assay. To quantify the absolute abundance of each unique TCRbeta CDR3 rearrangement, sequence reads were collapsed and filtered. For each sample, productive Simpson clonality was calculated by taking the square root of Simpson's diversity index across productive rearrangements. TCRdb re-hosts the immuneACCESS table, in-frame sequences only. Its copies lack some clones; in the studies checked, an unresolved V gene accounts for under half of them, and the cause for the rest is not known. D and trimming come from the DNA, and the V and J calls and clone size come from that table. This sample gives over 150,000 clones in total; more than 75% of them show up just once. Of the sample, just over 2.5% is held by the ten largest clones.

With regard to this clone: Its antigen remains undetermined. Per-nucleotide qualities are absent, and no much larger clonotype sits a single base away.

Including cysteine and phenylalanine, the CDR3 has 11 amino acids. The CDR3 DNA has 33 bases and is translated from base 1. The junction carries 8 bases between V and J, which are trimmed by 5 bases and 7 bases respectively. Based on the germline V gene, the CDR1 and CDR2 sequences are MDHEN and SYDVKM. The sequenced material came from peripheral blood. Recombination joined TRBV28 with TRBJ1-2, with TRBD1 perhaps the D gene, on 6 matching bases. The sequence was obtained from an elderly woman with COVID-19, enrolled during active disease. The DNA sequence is TGTGCCAGCAGTCCAGGGGTTGGCTACACCTTC. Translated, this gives CASSPGVGYTF.